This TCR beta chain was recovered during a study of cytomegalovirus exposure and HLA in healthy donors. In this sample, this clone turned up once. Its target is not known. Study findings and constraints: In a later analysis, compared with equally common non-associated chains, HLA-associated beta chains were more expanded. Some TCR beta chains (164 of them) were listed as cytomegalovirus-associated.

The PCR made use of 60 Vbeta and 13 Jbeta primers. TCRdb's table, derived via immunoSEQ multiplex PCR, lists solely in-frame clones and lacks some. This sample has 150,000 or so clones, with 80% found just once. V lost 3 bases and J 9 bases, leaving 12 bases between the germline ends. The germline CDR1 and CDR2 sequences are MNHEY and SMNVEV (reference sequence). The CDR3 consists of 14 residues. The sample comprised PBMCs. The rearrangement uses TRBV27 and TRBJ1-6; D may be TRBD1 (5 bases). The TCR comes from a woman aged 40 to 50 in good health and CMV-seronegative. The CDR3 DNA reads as TGTGCCAGCAGTTTTGGGGCGGTTGGTTCACCCCTCCACTTT. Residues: CASSFGAVGSPLHF.